These 2 T cell receptor beta chains were all obtained from the same sample, sequenced in a study of T-cell memory formation after mild COVID-19. MiXCR was run by TCRdb on the 5' RACE reads, yielding one entry per CDR3 protein. This table has 400,000 to 550,000 distinct CDR3 sequences, 20% to 25% appearing once. The sample was PBMCs or a T cell subset sorted from them (not recorded which). The receptors here all came from an adult woman who had mild COVID-19 (a few samples of this study predate the infection). Cell type and time point are not known.

The sample holds a few counts of this clonotype. J is TRBJ2-7 and V is TRBV7-9, with D unclear. Per the germline V gene, CDR1 is SEHNR and CDR2 is FQNEAQ (reference sequence). This CDR3 has 11 residues. Trimming left V 1 base short and J 10 bases short, with 8 bases between. This chain's CDR3 is CASSLVEVQYF. As DNA, the CDR3 is TGTGCCAGCAGCTTAGTTGAGGTTCAGTACTTC.

A few counts support this clonotype. The CDR3 DNA reads as TGTGCCAGCAGCCGGGACAGATATCAGCCCCAGCATTTT. Amino acids: CASSRDRYQPQHF. The rearrangement joins TRBV7-2 to TRBJ1-5, with 7 bases lining up with TRBD1. Trimming cost V 5 bases and J 5 bases; bases outside gene matches: 3. This CDR3 spans 13 amino acids. Germline CDR1 and CDR2: SGHTA and FQGNSA.